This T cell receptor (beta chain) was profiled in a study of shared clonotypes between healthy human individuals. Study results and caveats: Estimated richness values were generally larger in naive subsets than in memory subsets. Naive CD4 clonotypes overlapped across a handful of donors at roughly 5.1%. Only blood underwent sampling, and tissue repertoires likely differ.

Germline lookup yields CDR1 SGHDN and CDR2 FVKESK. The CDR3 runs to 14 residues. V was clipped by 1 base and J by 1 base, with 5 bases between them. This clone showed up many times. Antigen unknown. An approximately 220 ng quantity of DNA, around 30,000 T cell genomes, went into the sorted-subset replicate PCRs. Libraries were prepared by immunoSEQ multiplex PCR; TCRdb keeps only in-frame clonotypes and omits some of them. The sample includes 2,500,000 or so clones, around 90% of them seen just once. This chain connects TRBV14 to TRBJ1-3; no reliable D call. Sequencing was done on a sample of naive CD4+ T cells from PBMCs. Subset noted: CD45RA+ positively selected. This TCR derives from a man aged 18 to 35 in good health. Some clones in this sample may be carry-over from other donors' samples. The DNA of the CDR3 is TGTGCCAGCAGCCAAGTGGTGTCTGGAAACACCATATATTTT. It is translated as CASSQVVSGNTIYF.